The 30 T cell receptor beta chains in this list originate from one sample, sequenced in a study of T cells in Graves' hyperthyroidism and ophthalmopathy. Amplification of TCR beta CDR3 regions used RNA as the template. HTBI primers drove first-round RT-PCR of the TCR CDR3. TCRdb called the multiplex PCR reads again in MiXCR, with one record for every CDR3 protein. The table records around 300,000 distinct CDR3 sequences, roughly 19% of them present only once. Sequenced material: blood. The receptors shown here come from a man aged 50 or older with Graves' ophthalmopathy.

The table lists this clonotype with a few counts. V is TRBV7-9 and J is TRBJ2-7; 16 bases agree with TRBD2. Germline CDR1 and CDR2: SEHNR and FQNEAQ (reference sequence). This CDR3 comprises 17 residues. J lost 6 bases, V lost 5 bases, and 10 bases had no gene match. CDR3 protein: CASSPGLAGGFPLEQYF. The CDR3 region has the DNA TGTGCCAGCAGCCCGGGACTAGCGGGAGGGTTCCCTCTCGAGCAGTACTTC.

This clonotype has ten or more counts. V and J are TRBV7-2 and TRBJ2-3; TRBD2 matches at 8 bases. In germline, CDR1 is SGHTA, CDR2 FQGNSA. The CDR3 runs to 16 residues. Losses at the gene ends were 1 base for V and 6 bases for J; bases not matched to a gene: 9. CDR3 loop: CASSLVALAGLDTQYF. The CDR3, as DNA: TGTGCCAGCAGCTTAGTGGCTCTAGCGGGTCTGGATACGCAGTATTTT.

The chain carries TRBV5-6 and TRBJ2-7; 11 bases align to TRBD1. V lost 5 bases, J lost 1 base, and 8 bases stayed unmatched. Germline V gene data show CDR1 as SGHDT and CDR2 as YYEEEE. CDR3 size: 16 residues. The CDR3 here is CASSPGTGGVSYEQYF. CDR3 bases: TGTGCCAGCAGTCCCGGGACAGGGGGAGTATCCTACGAGCAGTACTTC.

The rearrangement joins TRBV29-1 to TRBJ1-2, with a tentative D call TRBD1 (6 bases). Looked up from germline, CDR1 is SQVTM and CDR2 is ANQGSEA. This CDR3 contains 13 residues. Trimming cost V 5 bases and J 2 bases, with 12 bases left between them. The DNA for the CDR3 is TGCAGCGTTATGGGACAATCAAACTATGGCTACACCTTC. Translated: CSVMGQSNYGYTF.

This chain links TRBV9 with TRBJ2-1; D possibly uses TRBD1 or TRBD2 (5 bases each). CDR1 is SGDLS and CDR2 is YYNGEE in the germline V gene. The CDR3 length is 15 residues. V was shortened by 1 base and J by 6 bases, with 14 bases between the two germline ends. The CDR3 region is CASSVSVHGANEQFF. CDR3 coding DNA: TGTGCCAGCAGCGTATCGGTCCACGGGGCCAATGAGCAGTTCTTC.

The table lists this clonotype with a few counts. CDR3 protein: CSAMFDPSGGQYF. CDR3 coding DNA: TGCAGTGCTATGTTCGATCCTTCCGGGGGGCAGTACTTC. J is TRBJ2-7 and V is TRBV20-1, with a weak D call TRBD2 (6 bases). Trimming took off 4 bases at V and 9 bases at J, with 19 bases between the two ends. The germline V gene encodes CDR1 DFQATT and CDR2 SNEGSKA (reference sequence). The CDR3 has 13 amino acids.

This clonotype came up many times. The CDR3 region has the DNA TGTGCCAGCAGTGAGGAGGACGAGCAGTACTTC. Translation gives CASSEEDEQYF. The chain combines TRBV6-1 with TRBJ2-7; tentatively, D is TRBD2 (5 bases). The germline V gene encodes CDR1 MNHNS and CDR2 SASEGT. The CDR3 spans 11 residues. Between the trimmed V and J ends, which lost 3 bases and 5 bases, there was a span of 5 bases.

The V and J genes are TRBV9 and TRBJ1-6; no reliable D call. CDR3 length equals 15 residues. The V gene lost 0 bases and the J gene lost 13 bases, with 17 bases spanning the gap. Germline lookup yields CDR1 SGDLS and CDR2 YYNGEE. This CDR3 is CASSVDEQSGLPLHF. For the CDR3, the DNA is TGTGCCAGCAGCGTAGACGAACAGTCCGGGTTGCCCCTCCACTTT.

CDR3 sequence (DNA): TGTGCCAGCAGCGTAAACAGTAACTACGAGCAGTACTTC. Protein: CASSVNSNYEQYF. This chain links TRBV9 with TRBJ2-7; no definite D call. V lost 1 base and J lost 3, with 8 bases in between. Germline assignment: CDR1 SGDLS and CDR2 YYNGEE. The CDR3 runs 13 residues.

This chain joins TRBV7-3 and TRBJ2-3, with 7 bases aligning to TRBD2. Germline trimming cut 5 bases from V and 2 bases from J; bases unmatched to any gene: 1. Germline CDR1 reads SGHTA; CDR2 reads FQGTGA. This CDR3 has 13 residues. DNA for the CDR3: TGTGCCAGCAGCCGGGGGGACACAGATACGCAGTATTTT. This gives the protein CASSRGDTDTQYF.

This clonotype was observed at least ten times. CDR3 bases: TGTGCCAGCAGCCCTATCCCCCTAAGCGGGATTACCTACAATGAGCAGTTCTTC. It yields the protein CASSPIPLSGITYNEQFF. The chain is built from TRBV7-3 and TRBJ2-1; TRBD2 matches at 7 bases. J lost 2 bases, V lost 5 bases, and 15 bases had no gene match. Germline CDR1 and CDR2: SGHTA and FQGTGA. The CDR3 spans 18 residues.

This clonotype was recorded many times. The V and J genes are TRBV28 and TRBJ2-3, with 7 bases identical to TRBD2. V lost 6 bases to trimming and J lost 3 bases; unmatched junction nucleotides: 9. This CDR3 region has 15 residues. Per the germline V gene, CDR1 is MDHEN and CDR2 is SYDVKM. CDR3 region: CASSHGSGKTDTQYF. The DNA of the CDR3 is TGTGCCAGCAGCCACGGCAGCGGGAAGACAGATACGCAGTATTTT.

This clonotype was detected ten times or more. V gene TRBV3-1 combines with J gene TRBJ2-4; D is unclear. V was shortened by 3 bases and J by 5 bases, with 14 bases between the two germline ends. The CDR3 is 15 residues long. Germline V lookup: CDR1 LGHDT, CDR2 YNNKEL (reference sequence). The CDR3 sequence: CASSQQRMGENIQYF. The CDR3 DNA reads TGTGCCAGCAGCCAGCAACGGATGGGCGAAAACATTCAGTACTTC. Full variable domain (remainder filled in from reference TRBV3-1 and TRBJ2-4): DTAVSQTPKYLVTQMGNDKSIKCEQNLGHDTMYWYKQDSKKFLKIMFSYNNKELIINETVPNRFSPKSPDKAHLNLHINSLELGDSAVYFCASSQQRMGENIQYFGAGTRLSVL.

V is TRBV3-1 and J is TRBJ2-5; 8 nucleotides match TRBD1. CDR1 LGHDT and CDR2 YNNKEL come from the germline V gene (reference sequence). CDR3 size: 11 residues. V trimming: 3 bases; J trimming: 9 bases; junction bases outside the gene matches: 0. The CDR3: CASSQDRAQYF. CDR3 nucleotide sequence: TGTGCCAGCAGCCAGGACAGGGCCCAGTACTTC.

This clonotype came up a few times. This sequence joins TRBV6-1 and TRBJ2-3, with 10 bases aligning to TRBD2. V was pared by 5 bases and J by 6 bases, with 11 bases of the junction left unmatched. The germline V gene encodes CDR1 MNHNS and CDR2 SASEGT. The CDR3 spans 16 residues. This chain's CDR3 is CASSTSGRAGGDTQYF. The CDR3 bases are TGTGCCAGCAGTACCAGCGGGAGGGCCGGGGGGGATACGCAGTATTTT.

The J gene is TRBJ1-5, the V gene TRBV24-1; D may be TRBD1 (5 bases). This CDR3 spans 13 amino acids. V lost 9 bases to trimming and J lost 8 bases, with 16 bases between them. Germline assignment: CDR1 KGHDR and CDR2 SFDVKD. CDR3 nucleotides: TGTGCCACCGCAGACGACAGTCTGGAGCCCCAGCATTTT. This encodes CATADDSLEPQHF.

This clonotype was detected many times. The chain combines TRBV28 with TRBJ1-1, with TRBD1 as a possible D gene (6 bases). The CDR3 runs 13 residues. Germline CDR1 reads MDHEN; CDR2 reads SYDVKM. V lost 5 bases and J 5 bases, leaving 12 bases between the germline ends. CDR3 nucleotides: TGTGCCAGCAGTACAGGGCGGGGGACTGAAGCTTTCTTT. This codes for CASSTGRGTEAFF.

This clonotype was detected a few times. CDR3 loop: CSARFGAYNEKLFF. The DNA for the CDR3 is TGCAGTGCACGTTTCGGGGCTTATAATGAAAAACTGTTTTTT. This sequence joins TRBV20-1 and TRBJ1-4; TRBD1 might be the D (5 bases). Trimming stripped 6 bases from V and 4 bases from J, with 15 bases between. Germline CDR1 is DFQATT and CDR2 is SNEGSKA (reference sequence). This CDR3 is built from 14 residues.

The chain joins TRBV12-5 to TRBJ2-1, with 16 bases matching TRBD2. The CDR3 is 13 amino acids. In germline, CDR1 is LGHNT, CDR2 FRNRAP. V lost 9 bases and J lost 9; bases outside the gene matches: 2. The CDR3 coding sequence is TGTGCTAGCGGGACTAGCGGGAGGGGTGAGCAGTTCTTC. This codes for CASGTSGRGEQFF.

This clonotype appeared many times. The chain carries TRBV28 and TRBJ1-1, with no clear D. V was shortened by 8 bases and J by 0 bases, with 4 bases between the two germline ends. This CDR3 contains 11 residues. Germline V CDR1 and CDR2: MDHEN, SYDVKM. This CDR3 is CASGVNTEAFF. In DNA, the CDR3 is TGTGCCAGCGGGGTGAACACTGAAGCTTTCTTT.

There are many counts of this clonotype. The CDR3 loop is CASSGGRPGYNEQFF. The DNA for the CDR3 is TGCGCCAGCAGCGGGGGACGGCCGGGCTACAATGAGCAGTTCTTC. The chain recombines TRBV5-1 with TRBJ2-1; D could derive from TRBD1 or TRBD2 (5 bases each). This CDR3 contains 15 residues. V was trimmed by 4 bases and J by 3 bases, leaving 14 bases between them. CDR1 and CDR2 (germline): SGHRS, YFSETQ.

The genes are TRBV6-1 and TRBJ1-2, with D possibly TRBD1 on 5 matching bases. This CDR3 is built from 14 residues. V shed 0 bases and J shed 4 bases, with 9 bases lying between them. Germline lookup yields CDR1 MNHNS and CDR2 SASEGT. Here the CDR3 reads CASSEALTGYGYTF. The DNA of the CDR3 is TGTGCCAGCAGTGAAGCCCTCACAGGCTATGGCTACACCTTC.

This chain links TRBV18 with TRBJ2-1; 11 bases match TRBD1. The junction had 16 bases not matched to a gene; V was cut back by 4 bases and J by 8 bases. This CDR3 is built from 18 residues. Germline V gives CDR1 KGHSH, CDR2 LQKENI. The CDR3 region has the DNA TGTGCCAGCTCACAGGCTCCGGGTGGGACAGGGGGAACAGATGAGCAGTTCTTC. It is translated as CASSQAPGGTGGTDEQFF.

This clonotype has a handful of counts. DNA of the CDR3: TGTGCCAGCAGTGAAAGCGCTAGCGGGAGGGTTAATGAGCAGTTCTTC. This codes for CASSESASGRVNEQFF. V is TRBV6-1 and J is TRBJ2-1; TRBD2 agrees at 12 bases. CDR1 and CDR2 (germline): MNHNS, SASEGT. J gave up 7 bases and V 2 bases, and 6 bases lay outside the gene matches. The length of the CDR3 is 16 residues.

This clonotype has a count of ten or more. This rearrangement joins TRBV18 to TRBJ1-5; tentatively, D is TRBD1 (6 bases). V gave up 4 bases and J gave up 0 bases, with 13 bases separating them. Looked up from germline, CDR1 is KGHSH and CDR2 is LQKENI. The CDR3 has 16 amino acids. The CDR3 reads CASSLGQGISNQPQHF. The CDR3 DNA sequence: TGTGCCAGCTCACTTGGGCAGGGGATTAGCAATCAGCCCCAGCATTTT.

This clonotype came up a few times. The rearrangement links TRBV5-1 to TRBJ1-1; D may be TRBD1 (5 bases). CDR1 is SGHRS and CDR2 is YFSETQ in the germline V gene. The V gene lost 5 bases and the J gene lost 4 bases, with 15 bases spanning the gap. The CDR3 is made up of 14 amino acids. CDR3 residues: CASSSMLGGTEAFF. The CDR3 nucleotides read TGCGCCAGCAGTTCGATGCTTGGGGGCACTGAAGCTTTCTTT.

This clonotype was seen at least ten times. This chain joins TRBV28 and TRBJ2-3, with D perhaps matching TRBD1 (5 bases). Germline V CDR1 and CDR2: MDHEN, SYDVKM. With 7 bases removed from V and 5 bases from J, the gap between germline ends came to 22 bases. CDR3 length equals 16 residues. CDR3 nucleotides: TGTGCCAGCACCCTAGGGCAGGGTGTCTCGCAAGATACGCAGTATTTT. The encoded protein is CASTLGQGVSQDTQYF.

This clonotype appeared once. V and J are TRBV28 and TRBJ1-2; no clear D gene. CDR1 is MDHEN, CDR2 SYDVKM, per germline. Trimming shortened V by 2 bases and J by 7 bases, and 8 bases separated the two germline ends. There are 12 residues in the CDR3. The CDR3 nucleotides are TGTGCCAGCAGTTTACTTCCGGGTGGCTACACCTTC. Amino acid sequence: CASSLLPGGYTF.

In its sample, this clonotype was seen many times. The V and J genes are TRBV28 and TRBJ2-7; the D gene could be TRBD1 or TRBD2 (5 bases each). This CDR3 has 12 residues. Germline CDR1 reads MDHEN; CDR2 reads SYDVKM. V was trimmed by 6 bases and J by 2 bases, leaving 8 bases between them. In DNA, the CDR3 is TGTGCCAGCAGGGGACCCCCCTACGAGCAGTACTTC. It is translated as CASRGPPYEQYF.

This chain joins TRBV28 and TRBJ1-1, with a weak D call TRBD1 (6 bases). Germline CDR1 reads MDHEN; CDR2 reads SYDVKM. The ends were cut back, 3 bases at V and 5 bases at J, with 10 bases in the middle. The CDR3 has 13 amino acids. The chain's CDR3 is CASSLLGATEAFF. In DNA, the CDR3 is TGTGCCAGCAGTTTGCTGGGGGCGACTGAAGCTTTCTTT.